This T cell receptor beta chain was identified during a study of T cells in localized non-small cell lung cancer. Study results and caveats: Tumor samples were not multi-region, leaving intratumor heterogeneity unexcluded.

Note on this clone: As yet, its antigen is unknown.

Produced via immunoSEQ multiplex PCR; TCRdb's table is partial and in-frame only. Of about 18,000 clones detected, around four fifths appear once; the ten largest clones hold about 25%. The CDR3 contains 11 residues. The ends were cut back, 0 bases at V and 8 bases at J, with 3 bases in the middle. Germline V gene lookup returns CDR1 SGHDT and CDR2 YYEEEE. The chain joins TRBV5-6 to TRBJ2-1; D remains unclear. The origin of this receptor is an older female donor with stage I lung adenocarcinoma. The sequencing used peripheral blood, collected before any cancer treatment. The CDR3 protein is CASSLAYEQFF. In DNA form, the CDR3 reads TGTGCCAGCAGCTTGGCCTATGAGCAGTTCTTC.